The 2 T cell receptor beta chains listed next were all sequenced from one sample in a study of T cell responses to AZD1222 COVID-19 vaccine. Profiling relied on immunoSEQ multiplex PCR, and the TCRdb table lists in-frame clones only, not all of them. The sample yields 100,000 or so clones, approximately 87% seen once. The source material was peripheral blood, sampled on day 0 of AZD1222 vaccination. The origin of the receptors is an adult in good health.

This clone was seen only once. This chain connects TRBV15 to TRBJ1-5; the match to TRBD1 covers 11 bases. Germline CDR1 LNHNV, CDR2 YYDKDF (reference sequence). The V segment lost 8 bases and the J segment 0 bases; nucleotides outside the gene matches: 6. This CDR3 has 16 amino acids. The CDR3 loop is CATLDRGPYSNQPQHF. CDR3 bases: TGTGCCACCTTGGACAGGGGGCCTTATAGCAATCAGCCCCAGCATTTT.

The gene calls are TRBV18 and TRBJ2-2, with 7 bases that match TRBD1. The germline CDR1 and CDR2 sequences are KGHSH and LQKENI. This CDR3 region has 18 residues. V lost 3 bases, J lost 2 bases, and 12 bases stayed unmatched. In nucleotides, the CDR3 is TGTGCCAGCTCACCTCTGGGACAGTTAATCCGAAACACCGGGGAGCTGTTTTTT. Protein: CASSPLGQLIRNTGELFF.